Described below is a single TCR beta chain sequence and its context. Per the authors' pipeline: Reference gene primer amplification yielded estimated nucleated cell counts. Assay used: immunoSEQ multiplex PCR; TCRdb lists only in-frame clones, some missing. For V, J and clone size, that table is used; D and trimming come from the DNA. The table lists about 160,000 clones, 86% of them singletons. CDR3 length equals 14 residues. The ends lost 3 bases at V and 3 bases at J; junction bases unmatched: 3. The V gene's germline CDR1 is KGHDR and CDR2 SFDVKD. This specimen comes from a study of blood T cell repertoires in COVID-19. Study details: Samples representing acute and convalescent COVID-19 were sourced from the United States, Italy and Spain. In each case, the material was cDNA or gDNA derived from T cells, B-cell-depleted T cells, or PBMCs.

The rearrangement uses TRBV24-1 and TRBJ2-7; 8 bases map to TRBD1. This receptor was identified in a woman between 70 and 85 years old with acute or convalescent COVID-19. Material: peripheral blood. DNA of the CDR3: TGTGCCACCAGTGATAGTGGACAGGGCTACGAGCAGTACTTC. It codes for CATSDSGQGYEQYF.